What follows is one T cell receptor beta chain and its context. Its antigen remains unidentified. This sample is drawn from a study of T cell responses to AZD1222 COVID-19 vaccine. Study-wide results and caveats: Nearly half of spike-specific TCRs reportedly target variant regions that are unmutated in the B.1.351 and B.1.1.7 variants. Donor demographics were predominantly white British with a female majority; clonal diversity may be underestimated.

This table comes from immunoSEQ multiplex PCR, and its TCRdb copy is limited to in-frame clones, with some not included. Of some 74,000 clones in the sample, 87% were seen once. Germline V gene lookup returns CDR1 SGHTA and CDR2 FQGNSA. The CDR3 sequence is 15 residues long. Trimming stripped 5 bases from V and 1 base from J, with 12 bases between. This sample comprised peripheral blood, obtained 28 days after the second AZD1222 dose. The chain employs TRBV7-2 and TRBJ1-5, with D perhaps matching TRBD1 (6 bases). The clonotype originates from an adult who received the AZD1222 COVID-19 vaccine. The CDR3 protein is CASSLGGTSNQPQHF. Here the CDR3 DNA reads TGTGCCAGCAGCCTAGGGGGGACGAGCAATCAGCCCCAGCATTTT.